This passage covers 30 T cell receptor beta chains from one sample sequenced in a study of shared clonotypes between healthy human individuals (dated by TCRdb to the early 2020s). Libraries came from the immunoSEQ multiplex PCR assay. Entries here come from immuneACCESS through TCRdb and include only in-frame sequences with V and J called. Some clones fail to appear in such tables; in the studies checked, an unresolved V gene covers under half of the shortfall, and the cause of the remainder is unknown. The sample profile shows some 2,500,000 clones; around 93% of them were found once. Around 0.4% of the sample is held by the ten biggest clonotypes. Source material: naive CD4+ T cells from PBMCs. The sample's cell subset or site label is to be understood as: CD45RA+ positively selected. The receptors shown here come from a man aged 18 to 30 in good health. Some clones in this sample may be carry-over from other donors' samples.

V and J are TRBV28 and TRBJ1-2; 7 nucleotides match TRBD1. The CDR3 is 12 residues long. V trimming: 7 bases; J trimming: 4 bases; junction bases outside the gene matches: 3. Germline-derived CDR1 and CDR2 are MDHEN and SYDVKM. This chain's CDR3 is CASTGTAYGYTF. Here the CDR3 DNA reads TGTGCCAGCACCGGGACAGCCTATGGCTACACCTTC.

CDR3 region: CAIASGRADTQYF. CDR3 sequence (DNA): TGTGCCATCGCTAGCGGGAGAGCAGATACGCAGTATTTT. V is TRBV10-3 and J is TRBJ2-3; 10 nucleotides agree with TRBD2. V lost 8 bases and J lost 4; bases outside the gene matches: 3. The CDR3 is 13 residues long. Per the germline V gene, CDR1 is ENHRY and CDR2 is SYGVKD.

The chain employs TRBV7-7 and TRBJ1-5, with TRBD1 matching over 11 bases. V shed 5 bases, J shed 6 bases, and the junction held 6 bases outside the gene matches. This CDR3 is built from 15 residues. In germline, CDR1 is SSHAT, CDR2 FNYEAQ (reference sequence). The CDR3 DNA sequence: TGTGCCAGCAGCCAAGGACAGGGGGCGGCTCAGCCCCAGCATTTT. Its translation: CASSQGQGAAQPQHF. Together with reference TRBV7-7 and TRBJ1-5, the CDR3 gives the full variable domain: GAGVSQSPRYKVTKRGQDVTLRCDPISSHATLYWYQQALGQGPEFLTYFNYEAQPDKSGLPSDRFSAERPEGSISTLTIQRTEQRDSAMYRCASSQGQGAAQPQHFGDGTRLSIL.

The chain has TRBV11-2 and TRBJ2-1; 7 bases line up with TRBD1. Germline CDR1 reads SGHAT; CDR2 reads FQNNGV. This CDR3 region has 13 residues. Losses at the gene ends were 5 bases for V and 15 bases for J; bases not matched to a gene: 13. The chain's CDR3 is CASSPTGARVAFF. DNA of the CDR3: TGTGCCAGCAGCCCCACAGGGGCTAGGGTAGCGTTCTTC. The whole variable domain, filled in from reference TRBV11-2 and TRBJ2-1, reads EAGVAQSPRYKIIEKRQSVAFWCNPISGHATLYWYQQILGQGPKLLIQFQNNGVVDDSQLPKDRFSAERLKGVDSTLKIQPAKLEDSAVYLCASSPTGARVAFFGPGTRLTVL.

This chain connects TRBV28 to TRBJ2-7; D gene ambiguous. V lost 5 bases, J lost 2 bases, and 10 bases lay in between. The CDR3 covers 13 residues. Germline V gene lookup returns CDR1 MDHEN and CDR2 SYDVKM. CDR3: CASSRAATYEQYF. The CDR3 DNA sequence: TGTGCCAGCAGTCGGGCAGCAACCTACGAGCAGTACTTC.

The chain uses TRBV7-9 and TRBJ1-2, with a tentative D call TRBD1 (6 bases). The CDR3 contains 12 residues. CDR1 and CDR2 from the germline V gene are SEHNR and FQNEAQ (reference sequence). With 2 bases removed from V and 8 bases from J, the gap between germline ends came to 9 bases. For the CDR3, the DNA is TGTGCCAGCAGCTTAAGGGGGATCGGCTACACCTTC. This sequence encodes CASSLRGIGYTF.

The genes are TRBV28 and TRBJ2-1, with D perhaps matching TRBD1 (5 bases). V lost 3 bases to trimming and J lost 6 bases, with 24 bases between them. CDR3 length: 18 residues. Germline CDR1 is MDHEN and CDR2 is SYDVKM. The CDR3 sequence is CASSFRSPVGRVGNEQFF. Written as DNA, the CDR3 is TGTGCCAGCAGTTTCCGTTCCCCGGTTGGCAGGGTGGGCAATGAGCAGTTCTTC.

This chain's CDR3 is CASSLVGQGSGNTIYF. CDR3 nucleotide sequence: TGTGCCAGCAGCTTAGTGGGCCAAGGGTCTGGAAACACCATATATTTT. The chain recombines TRBV7-2 with TRBJ1-3, with unresolved D. V shed 1 base and J shed 1 base, with 11 bases lying between them. The CDR3 runs to 16 residues. Germline-derived CDR1 and CDR2 are SGHTA and FQGNSA.

This clone was seen once. The chain carries TRBV18 and TRBJ2-3; the D gene is possibly TRBD1 (6 bases). The germline CDR1 and CDR2 sequences are KGHSH and LQKENI. V lost 6 bases and J lost 5, with 12 bases in between. This CDR3 contains 13 residues. The CDR3 DNA follows: TGTGCCAGCTCGCTCACAGGGTTAGATACGCAGTATTTT. The encoded protein is CASSLTGLDTQYF.

The V gene is TRBV20-1, the J gene TRBJ1-1, with D hard to call. Germline V lookup: CDR1 DFQATT, CDR2 SNEGSKA (reference sequence). The CDR3 sequence is 8 residues long. CDR3 in DNA: TGCAGGACTCGAGAAGCTTTCTTT. Translation gives CRTREAFF.

This chain links TRBV6-1 with TRBJ2-3; TRBD1 agrees at 9 bases. The CDR3 is 15 residues long. V gave up 6 bases and J gave up 4 bases; unmatched junction bases: 8. CDR1 and CDR2 from the germline V gene are MNHNS and SASEGT. The CDR3: CASRYGQGRADTQYF. CDR3 nucleotide sequence: TGTGCCAGCAGATACGGACAGGGGAGAGCAGATACGCAGTATTTT.

This clone was seen once. The chain joins TRBV10-3 to TRBJ1-2, with D tentatively TRBD1 (5 bases). CDR3 size: 12 residues. V lost 5 bases to trimming and J lost 4 bases, with 8 bases between them. Germline V gives CDR1 ENHRY, CDR2 SYGVKD. The DNA for the CDR3 is TGTGCCATCAGTCAGGGATTCTATGGCTACACCTTC. This codes for CAISQGFYGYTF.

V gene TRBV7-9 combines with J gene TRBJ2-5; 7 bases are shared with TRBD1. Germline values: CDR1 SEHNR, CDR2 FQNEAQ (reference sequence). The J segment lost 2 bases and the V segment lost 5 bases, leaving 14 bases of the junction unmatched. The CDR3 has 17 amino acids. CDR3 residues: CASSLSKGASRQETQYF. The CDR3 region has the DNA TGTGCCAGCAGCCTCTCCAAGGGGGCTAGCAGACAAGAGACCCAGTACTTC. The full variable domain, completed using reference TRBV7-9 and TRBJ2-5, is DTGVSQNPRHKITKRGQNVTFRCDPISEHNRLYWYRQTLGQGPEFLTYFQNEAQLEKSRLLSDRFSAERPKGSFSTLEIQRTEQGDSAMYLCASSLSKGASRQETQYFGPGTRLLVL.

This clone came up once. The chain joins TRBV7-6 to TRBJ2-3; no firm D call. V was trimmed by 2 bases and J by 3 bases, leaving 6 bases between them. The germline V gene has CDR1 SGHVS and CDR2 FNYEAQ. This CDR3 region has 13 residues. CDR3 in amino acids: CASSLLLTDTQYF. CDR3 DNA: TGTGCCAGCAGCTTACTTCTTACAGATACGCAGTATTTT.

The V gene is TRBV29-1, the J gene TRBJ2-5; D could derive from TRBD1 or TRBD2 (5 bases each). Looked up from germline, CDR1 is SQVTM and CDR2 is ANQGSEA. V lost 4 bases, J lost 5 bases, and 14 bases lay in between. This CDR3 region has 13 residues. This chain's CDR3 is CSVGGRVKETQYF. CDR3 bases: TGCAGCGTTGGGGGACGGGTGAAGGAGACCCAGTACTTC.

The chain couples TRBV20-1 to TRBJ2-7, with D unresolved. V gave up 1 base and J gave up 7 bases, with 5 bases separating them. CDR1 DFQATT and CDR2 SNEGSKA come from the germline V gene (reference sequence). This CDR3 has 10 residues. This CDR3 reads CSARAQEQYF. CDR3 coding DNA: TGCAGTGCTAGAGCGCAAGAGCAGTACTTC.

This chain links TRBV5-1 with TRBJ2-3; TRBD2 matches 9 bases. With V trimmed by 3 bases and J by 1 base, 3 bases remained unmatched. The CDR3 contains 15 residues. From germline, CDR1 is SGHRS and CDR2 YFSETQ. CDR3 sequence: CASSYSGRGTDTQYF. CDR3 DNA: TGCGCCAGCAGCTATAGCGGGAGAGGCACAGATACGCAGTATTTT.

The chain recombines TRBV11-2 with TRBJ2-7; a weak D match, TRBD1 (5 bases). V lost 0 bases and J lost 0, with 9 bases in between. This CDR3 spans 15 amino acids. Germline CDR1 is SGHAT and CDR2 is FQNNGV. In DNA form, the CDR3 reads TGTGCCAGCAGCTTAGAGTCAGGGAACTCCTACGAGCAGTACTTC. Protein: CASSLESGNSYEQYF.

The chain has TRBV5-6 and TRBJ1-2; the D is unclear. Trimming cost V 5 bases and J 5 bases, with 13 bases left between them. Germline CDR1 SGHDT, CDR2 YYEEEE. The CDR3 runs 13 residues. CDR3: CASRETQVYGYTF. As DNA, the CDR3 is TGTGCCAGCAGAGAGACACAAGTATATGGCTACACCTTC.

This clone was counted a few times. The chain combines TRBV5-5 with TRBJ1-3, with D unresolved. CDR1 is SGHKS and CDR2 is YYEKEE in the germline V gene (reference sequence). Deletions cut 3 bases from V and 0 bases from J, with 4 bases between. The CDR3 is made up of 13 amino acids. The CDR3 region is CASSSRSGNTIYF. The CDR3 nucleotides are TGTGCCAGCAGCTCACGCTCTGGAAACACCATATATTTT.

The J gene is TRBJ2-7, the V gene TRBV19, with a weak D call TRBD2 (5 bases). The CDR3 spans 17 residues. Trimming cost V 1 base and J 2 bases, with 18 bases left between them. Germline-derived CDR1 and CDR2 are LNHDA and SQIVND (reference sequence). The CDR3 loop is CASSIAYGASPAYEQYF. CDR3 nucleotides: TGTGCCAGTAGTATAGCTTATGGAGCTAGCCCAGCCTACGAGCAGTACTTC.

The chain has TRBV23-1 and TRBJ2-5; D possibly corresponds to TRBD1 (6 bases). TRBV23-1 is labeled an ORF, and its function is uncertain. Deletions cut 2 bases from V and 2 bases from J, with 9 bases between. CDR3 length: 14 residues. The CDR3 is CASSQGTLQETQYF. The CDR3 DNA is TGCGCCAGCAGTCAAGGGACACTTCAAGAGACCCAGTACTTC.

This chain joins TRBV5-1 and TRBJ2-3, with a possible D match to TRBD2 (5 bases). Germline V gene sequence: CDR1 SGHRS, CDR2 YFSETQ. Trimming pared 7 bases from V and 2 bases from J, leaving 17 bases between. This CDR3 is 15 amino acids long. The CDR3 is CASHSGTSLTDTQYF. In DNA, the CDR3 is TGCGCCAGCCATTCGGGTACTAGTCTCACAGATACGCAGTATTTT.

V usage is TRBV28 and J usage is TRBJ2-5, with D perhaps matching TRBD1 (7 bases). Germline V gene lookup returns CDR1 MDHEN and CDR2 SYDVKM. V lost 8 bases to trimming and J lost 11 bases, with 21 bases between them. The CDR3 is 13 residues long. CDR3 DNA: TGTGCCAGCTCCCGGGACAGCGCTCGGGAGCAGTACTTC. This gives the protein CASSRDSAREQYF.

The CDR3 region has the DNA TGTGCCAGCAGTTACGGGCGGTGGGTCTCGGGGGAGCAGTTCTTC. Protein sequence: CASSYGRWVSGEQFF. The chain joins TRBV6-5 to TRBJ2-1; the D gene is possibly TRBD2 (5 bases). The CDR3 is 15 residues long. Trimming stripped 2 bases from V and 10 bases from J, with 18 bases between. Germline assignment: CDR1 MNHEY and CDR2 SVGAGI.

The V and J genes are TRBV2 and TRBJ2-2; the D is unclear. Trimming took 4 bases from V and 0 from J, leaving 9 bases between them. The CDR3 extends over 15 amino acids. Per germline, CDR1 SNHLY and CDR2 FYNNEI. CDR3 sequence reads: CASSGVGTNTGELFF. CDR3 nucleotide sequence: TGTGCCAGCAGTGGTGTGGGAACGAACACCGGGGAGCTGTTTTTT. Based on the CDR3 plus reference TRBV2 and TRBJ2-2, the full variable domain is EPEVTQTPSHQVTQMGQEVILRCVPISNHLYFYWYRQILGQKVEFLVSFYNNEISEKSEIFDDQFSVERPDGSNFTLKIRSTKLEDSAMYFCASSGVGTNTGELFFGEGSRLTVL.

The genes are TRBV27 and TRBJ1-1; D is perhaps TRBD1 (5 bases). Germline CDR1 is MNHEY and CDR2 is SMNVEV (reference sequence). This CDR3 has 16 amino acids. Deletions cut 2 bases from V and 5 bases from J, with 18 bases between. In DNA, the CDR3 is TGTGCCAGCAGTTTAGCTGGCAGGGTGGGTAGAACTGAAGCTTTCTTT. It encodes CASSLAGRVGRTEAFF.

This clone was observed once. The gene calls are TRBV5-1 and TRBJ2-7; D is possibly TRBD1 (5 bases). This CDR3 comprises 15 residues. Trimming took off 0 bases at V and 2 bases at J, with 12 bases between the two ends. CDR1 and CDR2 (germline): SGHRS, YFSETQ. DNA for the CDR3: TGCGCCAGCAGCTTGGCCCAGGGCCCTCCCTACGAGCAGTACTTC. Amino acids: CASSLAQGPPYEQYF.

The chain recombines TRBV6-1 with TRBJ2-6; a weak D match, TRBD2 (6 bases). The CDR3 totals 15 residues. Trimming pared 5 bases from V and 6 bases from J, leaving 14 bases between. Germline V gene data show CDR1 as MNHNS and CDR2 as SASEGT. CDR3 coding DNA: TGTGCCAGCAGTCCAGGAGGGTCCCAGGCCAACGTCCTGACTTTC. It encodes CASSPGGSQANVLTF.

The chain links TRBV5-4 to TRBJ2-3; no clear D. The CDR3 is made up of 16 amino acids. The V gene lost 0 bases and the J gene lost 1 base, with 12 bases spanning the gap. The germline V gene encodes CDR1 SGHNT and CDR2 YYREEE (reference sequence). DNA for the CDR3: TGTGCCAGCAGCTTGGCCTGGAGAGTAGGCACAGATACGCAGTATTTT. Its protein is CASSLAWRVGTDTQYF.